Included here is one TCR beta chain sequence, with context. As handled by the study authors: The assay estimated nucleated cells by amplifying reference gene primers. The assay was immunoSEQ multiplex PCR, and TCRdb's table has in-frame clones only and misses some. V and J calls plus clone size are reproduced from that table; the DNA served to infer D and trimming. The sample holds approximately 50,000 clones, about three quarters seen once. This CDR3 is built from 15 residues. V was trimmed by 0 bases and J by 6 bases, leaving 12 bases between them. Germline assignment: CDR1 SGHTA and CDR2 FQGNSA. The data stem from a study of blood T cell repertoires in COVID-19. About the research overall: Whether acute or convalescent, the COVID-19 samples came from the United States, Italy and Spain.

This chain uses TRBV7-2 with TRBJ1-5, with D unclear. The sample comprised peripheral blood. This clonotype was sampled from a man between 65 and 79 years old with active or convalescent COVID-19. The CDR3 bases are TGTGCCAGCAGCTTAGCCGCCAGCGGTATTCAGCCCCAGCATTTT. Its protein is CASSLAASGIQPQHF.